Presented here are 25 T cell receptor beta chains from one specimen sequenced in a study of post-analysis software for immune sequencing data. Unique molecular identifiers tagged the TCR beta cDNA libraries. TCRdb called the PCR reads again in MiXCR, with one record for every CDR3 protein. Of 350,000 to 500,000 distinct CDR3 sequences listed, approximately 42% are singletons. These TCRs' antigens remain unknown. Study-level points and caveats: Included in a set of about five TRBV segments more frequent in patients than controls were TRBV5-6, TRBV5-1 and TRBV20-1.

Sequencing was carried out using blood. The receptors stem from a girl aged 2-10 years with multiple sclerosis.

This clonotype was recorded a few times. The gene calls are TRBV15 and TRBJ2-1; 12 nucleotides line up with TRBD2. The CDR3 has 17 amino acids. V shed 5 bases and J 3 bases; nucleotides not matched to a gene: 8. Germline loops: CDR1 LNHNV, CDR2 YYDKDF (reference sequence). CDR3: CATSVTPLAGGYNEQFF. The CDR3 DNA reads TGTGCCACCAGCGTAACCCCACTAGCGGGAGGCTACAATGAGCAGTTCTTC.

This clonotype showed up just a few times. This rearrangement joins TRBV28 to TRBJ2-3, with D possibly matching TRBD1 (6 bases). With 6 bases removed from V and 1 base from J, the gap between germline ends came to 17 bases. The germline gives CDR1 MDHEN, CDR2 SYDVKM. The CDR3 consists of 16 residues. This CDR3 reads CASRSGQPSGTDTQYF. CDR3 DNA sequence: TGTGCCAGCAGATCCGGACAGCCCTCTGGCACAGATACGCAGTATTTT.

This clonotype was counted between two and nine times. Just one base apart from a much larger clone, this may be a read error. The chain carries TRBV12-3 or TRBV12-4 and TRBJ1-4, with D uncertain. The CDR3 loop spans 15 amino acids. In DNA, the CDR3 is TGTGCCGGCAGTTCCTTCATAGCCTTTAATGAAAAACTGTTTTTT. Translation: CAGSSFIAFNEKLFF.

This clonotype has more than one count but fewer than ten. CDR3 DNA sequence: TGTGCCAGCAGCTTAACTCCGCTTACCTACAATGAGCAGTTCTTC. It encodes CASSLTPLTYNEQFF. The chain combines TRBV7-3 with TRBJ2-1; D is ambiguous. The CDR3 has 15 residues. The germline V and J ends were trimmed by 0 bases and 2 bases, with 8 bases remaining between them. Germline CDR1 SGHTA, CDR2 FQGTGA. The variable domain in full, with the rest retrieved from reference TRBV7-3 and TRBJ2-1, is GAGVSQTPSNKVTEKGKYVELRCDPISGHTALYWYRQSLGQGPEFLIYFQGTGAADDSGLPNDRFFAVRPEGSVSTLKIQRTERGDSAVYLCASSLTPLTYNEQFFGPGTRLTVL.

This clonotype was detected only a few times. The J gene is TRBJ2-7, the V gene TRBV6-5, with D maybe TRBD2 (6 bases). The V end was cut by 5 bases, the J end by 6 bases, with 14 bases between. This CDR3 is 13 amino acids long. Germline assignment: CDR1 MNHEY and CDR2 SVGAGI. Here the CDR3 DNA reads TGTGCCAGCAGTCCCTTTCGGGGGTTCGAGCAGTACTTC. Translated: CASSPFRGFEQYF.

This chain uses TRBV20-1 with TRBJ2-7; TRBD2 aligns across 8 bases. CDR3 length: 13 residues. The germline CDR1 and CDR2 sequences are DFQATT and SNEGSKA (reference sequence). Trimming cost V 7 bases and J 0 bases; bases outside gene matches: 5. CDR3 sequence: CSEASGRSYEQYF. The CDR3, as DNA: TGCAGTGAGGCTAGCGGGCGCTCCTACGAGCAGTACTTC.

This clonotype was observed a handful of times. V and J are TRBV14 and TRBJ2-7; TRBD2 might be the D (5 bases). From germline, CDR1 is SGHDN and CDR2 FVKESK. V was trimmed by 5 bases and J by 2 bases, leaving 10 bases between them. The CDR3 sequence is 13 residues long. In DNA, the CDR3 is TGTGCCAGCAGCTTCGGACTGCCCTACGAGCAGTACTTC. Translated, it gives CASSFGLPYEQYF.

This clonotype was detected a few times. J is TRBJ2-5 and V is TRBV29-1; D possibly corresponds to TRBD2 (6 bases). In germline, CDR1 is SQVTM, CDR2 ANQGSEA. V was pared by 2 bases and J by 5 bases, with 15 bases between. The CDR3 has 14 residues. The CDR3 sequence is CSVESGWGEETQYF. In DNA form, the CDR3 reads TGCAGCGTTGAAAGCGGCTGGGGGGAGGAGACCCAGTACTTC.

This clonotype showed up just a few times. This chain joins TRBV12-3 or TRBV12-4 and TRBJ2-3; D call uncertain. The CDR3 spans 15 residues. V lost 2 bases and J lost 4, with 13 bases in between. CDR3 protein: CASSLPASDPDTQYF. CDR3 DNA: TGTGCCAGCAGTTTACCGGCCTCGGACCCAGATACGCAGTATTTT.

The rearrangement joins TRBV27 to TRBJ1-1, with 8 bases identical to TRBD1. With 4 bases clipped from V and 3 bases from J, the junction kept 10 bases outside the gene matches. Germline CDR1 reads MNHEY; CDR2 reads SMNVEV (reference sequence). This CDR3 contains 16 residues. CDR3 DNA sequence: TGTGCCAGCAGTTCCCGGACAGGGTTGGTGGACACTGAAGCTTTCTTT. This encodes CASSSRTGLVDTEAFF.

The sample holds one count of this clonotype. The chain is built from TRBV12-3 or TRBV12-4 and TRBJ1-2; 10 nucleotides match TRBD1. Trimming removed 5 bases from V and 3 bases from J; junction bases left unmatched: 12. There are 17 residues in the CDR3. CDR3 nucleotides: TGTGCCAGCAGTGACCGGGACAGGGGTTCCAGGGACTATGGCTACACCTTC. Translation: CASSDRDRGSRDYGYTF.

J is TRBJ2-1 and V is TRBV20-1; 9 bases line up with TRBD1. Trimming at V came to 1 base and at J to 0 bases, leaving 1 base not matched to a gene. Germline CDR1 reads DFQATT; CDR2 reads SNEGSKA (reference sequence). The CDR3 runs 15 residues. The CDR3 sequence: CSARGGQGSYNEQFF. CDR3 DNA: TGCAGTGCTAGAGGGGGACAGGGCTCCTACAATGAGCAGTTCTTC.

The V and J genes are TRBV7-2 and TRBJ2-1; D tentatively reads TRBD1 or TRBD2 (5 bases each). V dropped 5 bases and J dropped 7 bases, with 21 bases sitting between them. This CDR3 is built from 16 residues. CDR1 is SGHTA and CDR2 is FQGNSA in the germline V gene. The CDR3 coding sequence is TGTGCCAGCAGCGTTCGGGGACGGATGTCTGGGAATGAGCAGTTCTTC. Protein sequence: CASSVRGRMSGNEQFF.

The gene calls are TRBV29-1 and TRBJ2-1, with TRBD2 matching 8 bases. V dropped 8 bases and J dropped 8; count of bases not matched to a gene: 14. The CDR3 is 14 amino acids. In germline, CDR1 is SQVTM, CDR2 ANQGSEA. The CDR3 sequence is CSLTAAGAGDEQFF. CDR3 nucleotides: TGCAGCCTAACGGCAGCGGGGGCTGGGGATGAGCAGTTCTTC.

Only one count was recorded for this clonotype. This rearrangement joins TRBV5-1 to TRBJ2-2, with D perhaps matching TRBD2 (5 bases). CDR1 SGHRS and CDR2 YFSETQ come from the germline V gene. Trimming pared 10 bases from V and 3 bases from J, leaving 19 bases between. This CDR3 comprises 15 residues. CDR3 sequence: CAASLRTWDTGELFF. In nucleotides, the CDR3 is TGCGCCGCCAGCTTAAGGACTTGGGACACCGGGGAGCTGTTTTTT.

The chain couples TRBV12-3 or TRBV12-4 to TRBJ2-7; tentatively, D is TRBD1 (5 bases). There are 13 residues in the CDR3. The CDR3 here is CANSLFQGYEQYF. The CDR3 DNA sequence: TGTGCGAACAGTTTATTTCAGGGCTACGAGCAGTACTTC.

This clonotype occurred a few times. This rearrangement joins TRBV29-1 to TRBJ2-5; 7 nucleotides align to TRBD1. Per the germline V gene, CDR1 is SQVTM and CDR2 is ANQGSEA. The CDR3 extends over 14 amino acids. V trimming: 4 bases; J trimming: 1 base; junction bases outside the gene matches: 6. CDR3 amino acids: CSVGRDRTQETQYF. CDR3 bases: TGCAGCGTTGGTAGGGACAGAACCCAAGAGACCCAGTACTTC.

This chain connects TRBV14 to TRBJ2-7; TRBD1 aligns across 10 bases. V gave up 3 bases and J gave up 4 bases; unmatched junction bases: 3. This CDR3 region has 14 residues. The germline gives CDR1 SGHDN, CDR2 FVKESK. The CDR3 bases are TGTGCCAGCAGCCAGACAGGGGGCAAGTACGAGCAGTACTTC. Its translation: CASSQTGGKYEQYF.

In its sample, this clonotype was seen a few times. V gene TRBV7-2 combines with J gene TRBJ2-3; D gene uncertain. This CDR3 contains 14 residues. Germline assignment: CDR1 SGHTA and CDR2 FQGNSA. Trimming stripped 3 bases from V and 2 bases from J, with 9 bases between. The CDR3 DNA sequence: TGTGCCAGCAGCTTGGCACCCCACACAGATACGCAGTATTTT. It encodes CASSLAPHTDTQYF.

The chain couples TRBV6-5 to TRBJ2-5; D unresolved. The J call could be wrong; TRBJ2-1 is a better fit for the DNA end. There are 16 residues in the CDR3. Germline CDR1 and CDR2: MNHEY and SVGAGI. The CDR3 coding sequence is TGTGCCAGCAGTTACTCCAGGACCCTAATTCGAGAGACCCAGTTCTTC. It translates to CASSYSRTLIRETQFF.

Comment on this clonotype: An end of the junction does not agree with germline; a read error may underlie this. V usage is TRBV5-1 and J usage is TRBJ1-2; D gene unclear. CDR1 and CDR2 from the germline V gene are SGHRS and YFSETQ. The CDR3 runs to 15 residues. Here the CDR3 reads CAGSLAVGNWYGYTF. CDR3 coding DNA: TGCGCCGGCAGCTTGGCGGTAGGGAACTGGTATGGCTACACCTTC.

The rearrangement joins TRBV4-3 to TRBJ2-7, with TRBD2 matching 14 bases. Germline V gene sequence: CDR1 LGHNA, CDR2 YSLEER. CDR3 length equals 20 residues. With V trimmed by 2 bases and J by 6 bases, 18 bases remained unmatched. The CDR3 is CASSQSVVGRLAGGPLEQYF. The DNA of the CDR3 is TGCGCCAGCAGCCAATCTGTAGTTGGAAGACTAGCGGGAGGGCCGCTCGAGCAGTACTTC.

This clonotype has a handful of counts. In nucleotides, the CDR3 is TGTGCCAGCAGTTTTTGGGGGAGTAGCGATGAGCAGTTCTTC. It encodes CASSFWGSSDEQFF. The chain employs TRBV12-3 or TRBV12-4 and TRBJ2-1; tentatively, D is TRBD1 or TRBD2 (5 bases each). Trimming pared 3 bases from V and 8 bases from J, leaving 14 bases between. The CDR3 has 14 residues.

The CDR3 loop is CASSPTPGNSYNSPLHF. CDR3 bases: TGCGCCAGCAGCCCGACGCCAGGAAACTCCTATAATTCACCCCTCCACTTT. The chain is built from TRBV4-1 and TRBJ1-6; D not resolved. This CDR3 comprises 17 residues. V was cut by 4 bases and J by 0 bases, with 13 bases left in between. Germline V lookup: CDR1 MGHRA, CDR2 YSYEKL.

The chain employs TRBV28 and TRBJ2-3, with 8 bases lining up with TRBD1. The V and J ends lost 4 bases and 0 bases, in that order; junction bases with no gene match: 9. Germline assignment: CDR1 MDHEN and CDR2 SYDVKM. The CDR3 is 17 amino acids. As DNA, the CDR3 is TGTGCCAGCAGTTCCGGACAGGGCCATGCTAGCACAGATACGCAGTATTTT. Translation gives CASSSGQGHASTDTQYF.